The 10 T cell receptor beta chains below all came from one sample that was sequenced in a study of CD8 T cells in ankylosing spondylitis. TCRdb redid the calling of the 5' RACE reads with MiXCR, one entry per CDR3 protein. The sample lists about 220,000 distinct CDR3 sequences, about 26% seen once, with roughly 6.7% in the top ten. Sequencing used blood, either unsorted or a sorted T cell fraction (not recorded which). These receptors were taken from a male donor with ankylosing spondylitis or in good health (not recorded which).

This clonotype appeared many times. The CDR3 region is CASSESPSAATYGYTF. CDR3 coding DNA: TGCGCCAGCAGTGAGTCGCCGTCCGCAGCAACCTATGGCTACACCTTC. This sequence joins TRBV10-2 and TRBJ1-2, with D unresolved. The V end was cut by 0 bases, the J end by 4 bases, with 15 bases between. The germline gives CDR1 WSHSY, CDR2 SAAADI. This CDR3 has 16 residues.

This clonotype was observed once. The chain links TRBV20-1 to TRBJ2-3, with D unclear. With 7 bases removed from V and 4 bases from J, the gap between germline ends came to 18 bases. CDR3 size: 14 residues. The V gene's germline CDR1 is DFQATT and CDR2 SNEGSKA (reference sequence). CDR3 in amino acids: CSVRGPTDSDTQYF. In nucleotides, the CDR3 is TGCAGTGTTCGAGGACCCACTGACTCAGATACGCAGTATTTT.

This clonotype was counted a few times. The chain's CDR3 is CASSQGGGRARNEQYF. CDR3 coding DNA: TGCGCCAGCAGCCAAGGAGGGGGCAGGGCTCGGAACGAGCAGTACTTC. The gene calls are TRBV4-3 and TRBJ2-7, with 7 positions matching TRBD1. V lost 1 base, J lost 5 bases, and 11 bases stayed unmatched. This CDR3 is built from 16 residues. Germline loops: CDR1 LGHNA, CDR2 YSLEER.

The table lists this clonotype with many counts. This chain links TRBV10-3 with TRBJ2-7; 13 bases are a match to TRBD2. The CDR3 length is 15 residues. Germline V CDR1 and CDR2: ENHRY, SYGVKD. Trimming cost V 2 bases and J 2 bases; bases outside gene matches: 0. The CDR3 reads CAISEGLAGAYEQYF. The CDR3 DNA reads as TGTGCCATCAGTGAGGGACTAGCGGGAGCCTACGAGCAGTACTTC.

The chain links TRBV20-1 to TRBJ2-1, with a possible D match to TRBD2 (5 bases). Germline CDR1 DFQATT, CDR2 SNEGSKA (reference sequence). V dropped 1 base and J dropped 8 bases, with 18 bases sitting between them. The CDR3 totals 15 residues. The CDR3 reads CSARVLSLKEDEQFF. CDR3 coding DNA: TGCAGTGCTAGAGTCCTATCCTTAAAGGAGGATGAGCAGTTCTTC.

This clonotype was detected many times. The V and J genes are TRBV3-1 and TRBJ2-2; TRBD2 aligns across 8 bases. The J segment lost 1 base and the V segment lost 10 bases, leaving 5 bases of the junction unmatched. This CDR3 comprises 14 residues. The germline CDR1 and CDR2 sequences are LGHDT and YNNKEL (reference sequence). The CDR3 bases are TGTGCCACCCGGAGCGGGGGGAACACCGGGGAGCTGTTTTTT. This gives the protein CATRSGGNTGELFF.

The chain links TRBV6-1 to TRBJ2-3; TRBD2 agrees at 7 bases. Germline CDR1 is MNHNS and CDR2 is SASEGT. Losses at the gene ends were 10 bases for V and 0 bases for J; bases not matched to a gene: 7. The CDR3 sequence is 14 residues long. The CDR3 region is CANTTSASTDTQYF. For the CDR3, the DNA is TGTGCCAACACAACTAGCGCAAGCACAGATACGCAGTATTTT.

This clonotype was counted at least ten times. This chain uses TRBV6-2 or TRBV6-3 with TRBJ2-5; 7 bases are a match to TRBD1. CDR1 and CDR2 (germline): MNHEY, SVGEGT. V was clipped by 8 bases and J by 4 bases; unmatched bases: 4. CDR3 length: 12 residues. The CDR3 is CASAGTAETQYF. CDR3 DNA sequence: TGTGCCAGCGCCGGGACAGCAGAGACCCAGTACTTC.

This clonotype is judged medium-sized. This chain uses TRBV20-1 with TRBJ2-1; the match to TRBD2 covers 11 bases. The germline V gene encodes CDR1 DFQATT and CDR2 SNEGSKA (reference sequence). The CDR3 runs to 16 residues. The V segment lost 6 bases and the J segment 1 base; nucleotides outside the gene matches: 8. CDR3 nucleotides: TGCAGTGCACCCCCTAGCGGGAGGACATCCTACAATGAGCAGTTCTTC. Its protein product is CSAPPSGRTSYNEQFF.

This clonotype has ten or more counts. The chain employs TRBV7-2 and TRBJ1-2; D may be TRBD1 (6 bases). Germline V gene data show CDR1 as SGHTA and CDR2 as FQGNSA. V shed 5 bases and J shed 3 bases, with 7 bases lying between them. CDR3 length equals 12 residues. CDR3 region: CASSRTDYGYTF. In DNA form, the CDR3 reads TGTGCCAGCAGCCGGACAGACTATGGCTACACCTTC.